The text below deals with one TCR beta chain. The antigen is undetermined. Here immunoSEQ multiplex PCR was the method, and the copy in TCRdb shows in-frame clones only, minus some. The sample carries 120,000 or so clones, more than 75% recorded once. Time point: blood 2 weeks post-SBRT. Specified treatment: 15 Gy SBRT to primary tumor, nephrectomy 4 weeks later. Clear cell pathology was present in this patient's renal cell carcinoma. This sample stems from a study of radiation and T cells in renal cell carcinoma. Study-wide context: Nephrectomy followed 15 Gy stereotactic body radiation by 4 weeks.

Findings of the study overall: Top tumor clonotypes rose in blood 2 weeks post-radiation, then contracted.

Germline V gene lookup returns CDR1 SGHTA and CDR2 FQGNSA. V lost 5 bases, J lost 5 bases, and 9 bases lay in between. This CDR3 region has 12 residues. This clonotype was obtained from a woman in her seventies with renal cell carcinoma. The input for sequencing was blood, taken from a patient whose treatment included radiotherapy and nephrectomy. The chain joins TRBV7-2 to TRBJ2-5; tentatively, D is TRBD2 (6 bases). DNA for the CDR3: TGTGCCAGCAGCACTGGGAGGGAGACCCAGTACTTC. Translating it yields CASSTGRETQYF.